This T cell receptor (beta chain) derives from a study of T cells in Graves' hyperthyroidism and ophthalmopathy. The investigators amplified TCR beta CDR3 regions from RNA transcripts. The study used the HTBI primer set for a first-round RT-PCR of the TCR CDR3. TCRdb ran MiXCR on the multiplex PCR reads and lists one entry per CDR3 protein. Found here are approximately 400,000 distinct CDR3 sequences, over 11% of them singletons; the top ten hold 25% to 30%. Germline V lookup: CDR1 MNHNS, CDR2 SASEGT. The CDR3 is 13 residues long. Trimming shortened V by 11 bases and J by 3 bases, and 13 bases separated the two germline ends. This clonotype occurred many times.

Sequencing was performed on blood. This TCR was recovered from a man between 50 and 59 years old with Graves' ophthalmopathy. V gene TRBV6-1 combines with J gene TRBJ2-2; D uncertain. For the CDR3, the DNA is TGTGCCTCATCCAAACGGGACACCGGGGAGCTGTTTTTT. Its protein product is CASSKRDTGELFF.